The next 3 T cell receptor beta chains were all read from a single sample in a study of cytomegalovirus exposure and HLA in healthy donors. The PCR ran on 60 Vbeta and 13 Jbeta primers. TCRdb keeps only in-frame clones here, not all; method: immunoSEQ multiplex PCR. The sample consists of approximately 170,000 clones, approximately 71% of them appearing once. Sequencing was done on a sample of PBMCs. These receptors came from a woman between 18 and 29 years old in good health and CMV-seropositive.

This chain joins TRBV7-9 and TRBJ1-5, with D perhaps matching TRBD1 (5 bases). The CDR3 totals 17 residues. Germline V CDR1 and CDR2: SEHNR, FQNEAQ (reference sequence). The ends were cut back, 1 base at V and 1 base at J, with 14 bases in the middle. The chain's CDR3 is CASSLVQGSTSNQPQHF. The CDR3 DNA sequence: TGTGCCAGCAGCTTAGTTCAGGGATCGACGAGCAATCAGCCCCAGCATTTT.

This clone was seen a few times. The CDR3 reads CASSLRLTDFRKNIQYF. For the CDR3, the DNA is TGTGCCAGCAGTTTAAGACTGACTGATTTCCGTAAAAACATTCAGTACTTC. The chain joins TRBV28 to TRBJ2-4; D ambiguous. The CDR3 length is 17 residues. V was trimmed by 2 bases and J by 4 bases, leaving 18 bases between them. CDR1 and CDR2 (germline): MDHEN, SYDVKM. The whole variable domain, filled in from reference TRBV28 and TRBJ2-4, reads DVKVTQSSRYLVKRTGEKVFLECVQDMDHENMFWYRQDPGLGLRLIYFSYDVKMKEKGDIPEGYSVSREKKERFSLILESASTNQTSMYLCASSLRLTDFRKNIQYFGAGTRLSVL.

The chain employs TRBV2 and TRBJ2-5; a possible D gene is TRBD1 (5 bases). V was pared by 5 bases and J by 2 bases, with 15 bases between. There are 15 residues in the CDR3. Germline CDR1 reads SNHLY; CDR2 reads FYNNEI. CDR3 DNA sequence: TGTGCCAGCAGTCCTGTCCGGACACATCAAGAGACCCAGTACTTC. It is translated as CASSPVRTHQETQYF.